The sequence of this TCR beta chain was determined in a study of human T cells and chemical hapten exposure. Study-level information: A mostly female patient group had alopecia areata, totalis or universalis. Whole-study findings and limits: Those TCRs sitting above 1 in 1000 frequency stayed the same with DPC sensitization. All donors were alopecia patients, so their immunity may differ from that of healthy people.

This clonotype was detected only a few times. What it binds is unknown. The time point is: patch test 1, 2 weeks after DPC sensitization. The treatment: therapeutic diphenylcyclopropenone sensitization with weekly scalp DPC. Drawing of blood took place ahead of applying each patch test. Germline V gives CDR1 SGHRS, CDR2 YFSETQ. This CDR3 region has 15 residues. The junction had 7 bases not matched to a gene; V was cut back by 3 bases and J by 4 bases. TCRdb reanalysed the RACE reads using MiXCR and keeps one entry per CDR3 protein. The table shows around 380,000 distinct CDR3 sequences, with approximately 4.4% occurring only once.

The source of this sequence is a woman between 50 and 59 years old with alopecia areata. Some clones in this sample may be carry-over from other donors' samples. The material sequenced was whole blood, taken in connection with sensitization to the hapten diphenylcyclopropenone (DPC). The chain employs TRBV5-1 and TRBJ1-1; 9 bases line up with TRBD1. The CDR3 DNA reads as TGCGCCAGCAGCTCCGGACAGGGGCAAAGCACTGAAGCTTTCTTT. The encoded protein is CASSSGQGQSTEAFF.